The rows below give T cell receptor beta chains drawn from one sample of a study of blood T cells in healthy people across ages. TCRdb reprocessed the 5' RACE reads with MiXCR, giving one entry per CDR3 protein. The sample lists around 800,000 distinct CDR3 sequences, approximately 65% occurring once. Sequenced input: blood. These TCRs come from a man aged 25 to 45 in good health. Both conserved end residues are part of each CDR3. The D gene is left open where the match is weak. The size field is filled for only some rows; it gives once, few, many or a size class.

abundance	d_gene	j_gene	v_gene	CDR3nt	CDR3aa
once	TRBD2	TRBJ2-1	TRBV20-1	TGCAGTGCCCAAGAGCGGGGGACAACCTACAATGAGCAGTTCTTC	CSAQERGTTYNEQFF
NA	NA	TRBJ2-2	TRBV7-2	TGTGCCAGCAGCTGGTCTTACGGGGAGCTGTTTTTT	CASSWSYGELFF
once	TRBD1	TRBJ2-3	TRBV9	TGTGCCAGCAGCGCCTCGACAGGGCTAAGATATACGCAGTATTTT	CASSASTGLRYTQYF
NA	NA	TRBJ2-3	TRBV4-1	TGCGCCAGCAGCCAAGTAACAGCCTTCACAGATACGCAGTATTTT	CASSQVTAFTDTQYF
NA	NA	TRBJ2-7	TRBV10-3	TGTGCCATCAGTGAGTACACCAGCTCCTACGAGCAGTACTTC	CAISEYTSSYEQYF
NA	NA	TRBJ2-5	TRBV5-6	TGTGCCAGCAGCTTGGGATGGACCCGGCGGGGAGAGACCCAGTACTTC	CASSLGWTRRGETQYF
once	TRBD2	TRBJ2-3	TRBV29-1	TGCAGCGCCGCGGCCAGGATGCGACTAGCAACCCTGCATACGCAGTATTTT	CSAAARMRLATLHTQYF
NA	NA	TRBJ2-5	TRBV11-2	TGTGCCAGCAGCTTAGTCCGCGGCTCCTCGGAGCGGGAGACCCAGTACTTC	CASSLVRGSSERETQYF
NA	TRBD1	TRBJ2-7	TRBV20-1	TGCAGTGCCATACAGGGGGCACGCGAGCAGTACTTC	CSAIQGAREQYF
NA	NA	TRBJ1-1	TRBV14	TGTGCCAGCAGCCAAGGTTGGGGGGGCACTGAAGCTTTCTTT	CASSQGWGGTEAFF
many	NA	TRBJ1-2	TRBV12-3/TRBV12-4	TGTGCCAGCAGCTCTTCCGAGACCGGGACTCCGTCCCTCACCTTC	CASSSSETGTPSLTF
NA	TRBD2	TRBJ2-3	TRBV4-2	TGTGCCAGCAGGCCCTTGGTGGCGGGGGGAGTTGGGGATACGCAGTATTTT	CASRPLVAGGVGDTQYF
NA	TRBD1	TRBJ1-6	TRBV14	TGTGCCAGCAGCCGCAGGACAGGGGGCGGTACACCCCTCCACTTT	CASSRRTGGGTPLHF
few	TRBD1	TRBJ2-5	TRBV6-5	TGTGCCAGCAGTTACGACAGGGGGTCCCAAGAGACCCAGTACTTC	CASSYDRGSQETQYF
NA	NA	TRBJ2-3	TRBV29-1	TGCAGCGTTGAAGATCCCCTAGCCGAGAACACAGATACGCAGTATTTT	CSVEDPLAENTDTQYF
NA	NA	TRBJ2-7	TRBV6-1	TGTGCCAGCAGTGTGGGTCAGGATAAGCAGTACTTC	CASSVGQDKQYF
NA	NA	TRBJ2-1	TRBV29-1	TGCAGCGCCGGCCGGGACAAGTACAATGAGCAGTTCTTC	CSAGRDKYNEQFF
NA	TRBD1	TRBJ2-6	TRBV27	TGTGCCAGCAGTTCTTTGACAGGGGGGTTTAGTTCTGGGGCCAACGTCCTGACTTTC	CASSSLTGGFSSGANVLTF
few	NA	TRBJ2-7	TRBV29-1	TGCAGCGTTTTTACACGGCGGGACGAGCAGTACTTC	CSVFTRRDEQYF
NA	TRBD1	TRBJ1-1	TRBV7-8	TGTGCCAGCAGCCTAGCGCTCAGGGGGCGGACTGAAGCTTTCTTT	CASSLALRGRTEAFF
NA	TRBD1	TRBJ1-2	TRBV27	TGTGCCAGCAGTTTACAACCGGGACAGGGGGTGTATGGCTACACCTTC	CASSLQPGQGVYGYTF
once	NA	TRBJ1-2	TRBV20-1	TGCAGTGCAATCAACCAGGAAAAAGGCTTGGCCTATGGCTACACCTTC	CSAINQEKGLAYGYTF
NA	NA	TRBJ1-2	TRBV6-1	TGTGCCAGCATGCTAAGGAAGAAGGAGAATGGCTACACCTTC	CASMLRKKENGYTF
NA	NA	TRBJ2-2	TRBV29-1	TGCAGCATGTTGTGGGCAGGCGGGGCGACCGGGGAGCTGTTTTTT	CSMLWAGGATGELFF
few	NA	TRBJ1-2	TRBV27	TGTGCCAGCAGTTTAGGCACTACCCAGCAAGCGACGGGCTACACCTTC	CASSLGTTQQATGYTF
NA	TRBD1	TRBJ1-6	TRBV7-2	TGTGCCAGCAGCCTGACAGGGACCTCCTATAATTCACCCCTCCACTTT	CASSLTGTSYNSPLHF
NA	NA	TRBJ1-2	TRBV10-3	TGTGCCATCAGTGACTCAGGGGCGGGCTACACCTTC	CAISDSGAGYTF
NA	NA	TRBJ2-1	TRBV2	TGTGCCAGCAGTACTAAGCCAGGAGGCTACAATGAGCAGTTCTTC	CASSTKPGGYNEQFF
once	TRBD1	TRBJ1-2	TRBV7-2	TGTGCCAGCAGCGTATTCGACAGGGAAGGCTACACCTTC	CASSVFDREGYTF
few	NA	TRBJ1-2	TRBV15	TGTGCCACCAGCAGAGCTTCGCAGTCACCAGGGGGCTACACCTTC	CATSRASQSPGGYTF
NA	NA	TRBJ2-3	TRBV7-8	TGTGCCAGCAGCCGAGGGAAAGATACGCAGTATTTT	CASSRGKDTQYF
few	NA	TRBJ2-3	TRBV4-2	TGTGCCAGCAGCCAAGGATTGGGGGTAGGGGAAACAGATACGCAGTATTTT	CASSQGLGVGETDTQYF
NA	NA	TRBJ2-5	TRBV3-1	TGTGCCAGCAGCCAAGATTTAACAGGGTGGACCGCTGAGCAGTACTTC	CASSQDLTGWTAEQYF
NA	NA	TRBJ2-1	TRBV3-1	TGTGCCAGCAGCCAAGTCTGGCGCACAGAGCAGTTCTTC	CASSQVWRTEQFF
NA	NA	TRBJ1-5	TRBV5-6	TGTGCCAGCAGCTTGGGTCGGAGTCAGCCCCAGCATTTT	CASSLGRSQPQHF
few	TRBD1	TRBJ2-3	TRBV20-1	TGCAGTGCTAGAAAACAGGGGACAGATACGCAGTATTTT	CSARKQGTDTQYF
NA	TRBD1	TRBJ1-5	TRBV20-1	TGCAGTGCCGGGTCCCGGACAGGGAGTCAGCCCCAGCATTTT	CSAGSRTGSQPQHF